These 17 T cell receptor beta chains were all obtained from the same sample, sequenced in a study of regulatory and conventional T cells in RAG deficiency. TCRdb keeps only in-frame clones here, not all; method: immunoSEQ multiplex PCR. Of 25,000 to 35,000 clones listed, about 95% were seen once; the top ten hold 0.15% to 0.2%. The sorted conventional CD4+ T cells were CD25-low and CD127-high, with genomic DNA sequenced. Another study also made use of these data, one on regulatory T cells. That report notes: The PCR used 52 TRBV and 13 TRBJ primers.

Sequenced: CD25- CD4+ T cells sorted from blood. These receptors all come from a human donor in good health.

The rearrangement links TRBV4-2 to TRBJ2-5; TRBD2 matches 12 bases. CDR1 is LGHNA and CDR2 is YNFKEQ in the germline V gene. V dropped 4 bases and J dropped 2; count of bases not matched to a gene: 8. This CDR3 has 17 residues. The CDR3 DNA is TGTGCCAGCAGCCTCGGACTAGCGGGGCCCTCGCAAGAGACCCAGTACTTC. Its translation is CASSLGLAGPSQETQYF.

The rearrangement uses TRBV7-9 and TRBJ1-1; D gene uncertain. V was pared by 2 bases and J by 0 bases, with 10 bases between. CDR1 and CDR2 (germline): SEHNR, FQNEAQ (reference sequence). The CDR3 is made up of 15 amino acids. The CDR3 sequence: CASSLQAGMNTEAFF. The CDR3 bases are TGTGCCAGCAGCTTACAAGCAGGAATGAACACTGAAGCTTTCTTT.

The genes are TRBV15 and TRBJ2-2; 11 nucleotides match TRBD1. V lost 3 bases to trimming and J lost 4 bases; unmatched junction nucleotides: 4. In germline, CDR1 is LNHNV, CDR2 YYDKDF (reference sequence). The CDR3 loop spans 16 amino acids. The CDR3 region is CATSRPGQGVTGELFF. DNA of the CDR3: TGTGCCACCAGCAGGCCGGGACAGGGGGTCACCGGGGAGCTGTTTTTT.

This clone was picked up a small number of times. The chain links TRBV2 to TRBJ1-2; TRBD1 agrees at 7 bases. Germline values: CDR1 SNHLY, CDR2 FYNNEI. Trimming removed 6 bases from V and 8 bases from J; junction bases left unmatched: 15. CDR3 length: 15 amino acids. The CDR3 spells CASRVGLDRARGYTF. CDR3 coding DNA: TGTGCCAGCAGAGTGGGGTTAGACAGGGCGAGGGGCTACACCTTC.

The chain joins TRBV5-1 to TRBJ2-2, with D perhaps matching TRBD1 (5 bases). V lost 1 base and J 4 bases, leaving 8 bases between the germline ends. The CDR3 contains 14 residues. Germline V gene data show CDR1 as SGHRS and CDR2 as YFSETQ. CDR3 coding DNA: TGCGCCAGCAGCTTGCGTCAGGGCACCGGGGAGCTGTTTTTT. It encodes CASSLRQGTGELFF. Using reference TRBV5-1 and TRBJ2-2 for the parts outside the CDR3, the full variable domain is KAGVTQTPRYLIKTRGQQVTLSCSPISGHRSVSWYQQTPGQGLQFLFEYFSETQRNKGNFPGRFSGRQFSNSRSEMNVSTLELGDSALYLCASSLRQGTGELFFGEGSRLTVL.

CDR3 in amino acids: CASSLVQGVLGNTIYF. The CDR3 nucleotides read TGCGCCAGCAGCTTGGTTCAGGGGGTGCTCGGAAACACCATATATTTT. The chain has TRBV5-1 and TRBJ1-3, with TRBD1 identical over 7 bases. The V segment lost 0 bases and the J segment 4 bases; nucleotides outside the gene matches: 7. This CDR3 is built from 16 residues. Looked up from germline, CDR1 is SGHRS and CDR2 is YFSETQ. Full variable domain (missing parts from reference TRBV5-1 and TRBJ1-3): KAGVTQTPRYLIKTRGQQVTLSCSPISGHRSVSWYQQTPGQGLQFLFEYFSETQRNKGNFPGRFSGRQFSNSRSEMNVSTLELGDSALYLCASSLVQGVLGNTIYFGEGSWLTVV.

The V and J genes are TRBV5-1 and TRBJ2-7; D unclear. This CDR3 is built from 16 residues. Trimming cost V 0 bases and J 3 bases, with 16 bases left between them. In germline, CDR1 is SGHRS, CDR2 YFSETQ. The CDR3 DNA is TGCGCCAGCAGCTTGGGGGTGTCAGGTTTTTTCTACGAGCAGTACTTC. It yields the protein CASSLGVSGFFYEQYF.

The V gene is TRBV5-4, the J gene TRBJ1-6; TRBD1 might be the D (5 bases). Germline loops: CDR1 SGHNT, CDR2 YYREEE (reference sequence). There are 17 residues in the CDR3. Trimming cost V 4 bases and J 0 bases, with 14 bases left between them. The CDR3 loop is CASSPGTFSSYNSPLHF. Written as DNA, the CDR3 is TGTGCCAGCAGCCCCGGGACTTTCAGCTCCTATAATTCACCCCTCCACTTT.

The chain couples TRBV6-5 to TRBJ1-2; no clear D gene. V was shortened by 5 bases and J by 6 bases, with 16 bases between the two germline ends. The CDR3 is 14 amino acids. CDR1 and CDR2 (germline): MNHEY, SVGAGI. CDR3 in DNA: TGTGCCAGCAGTCCTACCGGGAGGGAAAATGGCTACACCTTC. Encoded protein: CASSPTGRENGYTF.

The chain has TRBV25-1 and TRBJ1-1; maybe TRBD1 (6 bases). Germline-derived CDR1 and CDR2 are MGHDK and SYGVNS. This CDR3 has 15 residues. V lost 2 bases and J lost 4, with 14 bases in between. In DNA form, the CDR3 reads TGTGCCAGCAGTGAAAGGGCCAGGGGAACCACTGAAGCTTTCTTT. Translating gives CASSERARGTTEAFF. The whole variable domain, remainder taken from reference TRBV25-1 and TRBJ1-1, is EADIYQTPRYLVIGTGKKITLECSQTMGHDKMYWYQQDPGMELHLIHYSYGVNSTEKGDLSSESTVSRIRTEHFPLTLESARPSHTSQYLCASSERARGTTEAFFGQGTRLTVV.

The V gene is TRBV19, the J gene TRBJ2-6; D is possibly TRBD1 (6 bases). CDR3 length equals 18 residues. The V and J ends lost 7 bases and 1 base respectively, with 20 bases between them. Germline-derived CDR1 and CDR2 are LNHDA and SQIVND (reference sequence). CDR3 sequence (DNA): TGTGCCAGTAATAATCTCAGGGGTCGCCCGTCTGGGGCCAACGTCCTGACTTTC. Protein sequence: CASNNLRGRPSGANVLTF.

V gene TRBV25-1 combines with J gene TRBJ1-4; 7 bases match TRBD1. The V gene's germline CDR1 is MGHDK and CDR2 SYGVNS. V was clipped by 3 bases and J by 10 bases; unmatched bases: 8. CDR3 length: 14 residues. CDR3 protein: CASSDTGVRGKLFF. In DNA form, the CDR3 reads TGTGCCAGCAGTGACACAGGGGTAAGAGGAAAACTGTTTTTT.

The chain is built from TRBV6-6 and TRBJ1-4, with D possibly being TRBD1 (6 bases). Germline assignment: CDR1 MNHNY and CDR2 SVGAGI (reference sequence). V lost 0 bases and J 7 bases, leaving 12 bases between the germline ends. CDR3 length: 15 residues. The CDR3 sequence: CASSYSQGFGEKLFF. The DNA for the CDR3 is TGTGCCAGCAGTTACTCACAGGGTTTCGGTGAAAAACTGTTTTTT.

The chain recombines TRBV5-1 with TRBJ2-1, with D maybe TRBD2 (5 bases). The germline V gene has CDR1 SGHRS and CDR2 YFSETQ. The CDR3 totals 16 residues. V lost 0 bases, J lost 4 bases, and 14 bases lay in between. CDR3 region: CASSLVARPGYNEQFF. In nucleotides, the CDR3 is TGCGCCAGCAGCTTGGTAGCACGGCCGGGGTACAATGAGCAGTTCTTC.

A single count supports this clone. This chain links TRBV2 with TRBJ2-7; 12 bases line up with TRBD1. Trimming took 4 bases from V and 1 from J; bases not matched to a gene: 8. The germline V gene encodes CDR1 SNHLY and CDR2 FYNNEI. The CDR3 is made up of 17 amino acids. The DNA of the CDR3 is TGTGCCAGCAGTGCTTCCCGGGGACAGGGGGCGTCCTACGAGCAGTACTTC. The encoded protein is CASSASRGQGASYEQYF.

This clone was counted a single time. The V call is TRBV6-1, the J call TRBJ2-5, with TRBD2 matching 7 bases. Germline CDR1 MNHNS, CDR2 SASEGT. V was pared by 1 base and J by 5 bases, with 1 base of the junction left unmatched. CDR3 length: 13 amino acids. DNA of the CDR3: TGTGCCAGCAGTGAAGGTAGCGGGGAGACCCAGTACTTC. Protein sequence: CASSEGSGETQYF.

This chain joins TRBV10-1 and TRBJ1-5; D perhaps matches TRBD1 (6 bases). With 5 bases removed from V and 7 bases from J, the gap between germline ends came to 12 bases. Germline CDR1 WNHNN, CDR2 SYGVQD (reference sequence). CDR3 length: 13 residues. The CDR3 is CASSQNRDQPQHF. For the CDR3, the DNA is TGCGCCAGCAGTCAAAACAGGGACCAGCCCCAGCATTTT.